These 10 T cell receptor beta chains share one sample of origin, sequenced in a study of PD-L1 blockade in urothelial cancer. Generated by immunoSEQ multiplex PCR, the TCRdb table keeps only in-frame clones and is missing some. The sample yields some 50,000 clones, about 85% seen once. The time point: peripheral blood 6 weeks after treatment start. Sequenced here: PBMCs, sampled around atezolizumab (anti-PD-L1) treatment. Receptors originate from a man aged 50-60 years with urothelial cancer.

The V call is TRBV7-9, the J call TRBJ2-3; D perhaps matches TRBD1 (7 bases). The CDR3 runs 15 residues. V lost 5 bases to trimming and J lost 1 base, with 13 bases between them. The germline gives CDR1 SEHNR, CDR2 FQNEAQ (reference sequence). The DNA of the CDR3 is TGTGCCAGCAGCCCAGGGGGAGGAGGCACAGATACGCAGTATTTT. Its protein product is CASSPGGGGTDTQYF. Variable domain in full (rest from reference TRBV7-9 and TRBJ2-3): DTGVSQNPRHKITKRGQNVTFRCDPISEHNRLYWYRQTLGQGPEFLTYFQNEAQLEKSRLLSDRFSAERPKGSFSTLEIQRTEQGDSAMYLCASSPGGGGTDTQYFGPGTRLTVL.

The CDR3 bases are TGCAGTACTAACCGGGGACAGGAGACCCAGTACTTC. Protein: CSTNRGQETQYF. The genes are TRBV29-1 and TRBJ2-7, with 7 bases identical to TRBD1. TRBJ2-5 matches the DNA end more closely, so the J call is doubtful. The CDR3 spans 12 residues. Germline lookup yields CDR1 SQVTM and CDR2 ANQGSEA.

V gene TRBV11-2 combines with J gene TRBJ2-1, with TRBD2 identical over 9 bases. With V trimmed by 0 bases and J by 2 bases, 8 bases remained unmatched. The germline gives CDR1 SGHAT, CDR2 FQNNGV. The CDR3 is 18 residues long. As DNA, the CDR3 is TGTGCCAGCAGCTTAGAGGCGGGGGGGGCCCCCCCCTACAATGAGCAGTTCTTC. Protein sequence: CASSLEAGGAPPYNEQFF.

The CDR3 region is CASSLGQENTEAFF. For the CDR3, the DNA is TGTGCCAGCTCACTGGGACAGGAGAACACTGAAGCTTTCTTT. The J gene is TRBJ1-1, the V gene TRBV18, with 8 bases identical to TRBD1. The V gene's germline CDR1 is KGHSH and CDR2 LQKENI. The CDR3 has 14 residues. V shed 4 bases and J 1 base; nucleotides not matched to a gene: 2.

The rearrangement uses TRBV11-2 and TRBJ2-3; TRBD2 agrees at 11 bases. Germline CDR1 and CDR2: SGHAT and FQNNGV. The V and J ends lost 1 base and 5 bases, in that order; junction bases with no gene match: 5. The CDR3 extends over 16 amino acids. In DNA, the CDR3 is TGTGCCAGCAGCTTAGTACTAGCGGGAGTTAGAGATACGCAGTATTTT. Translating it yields CASSLVLAGVRDTQYF.

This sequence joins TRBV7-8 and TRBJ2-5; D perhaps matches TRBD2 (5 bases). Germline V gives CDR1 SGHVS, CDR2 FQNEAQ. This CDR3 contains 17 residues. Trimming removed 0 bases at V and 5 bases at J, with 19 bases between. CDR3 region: CASSLAPGASYEETQYF. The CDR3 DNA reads TGTGCCAGCAGCTTAGCCCCCGGTGCTAGCTACGAGGAGACCCAGTACTTC.

CDR3: CASTLGAGYGSEAFF. The CDR3 bases are TGTGCCAGCACTCTAGGGGCAGGGTACGGTTCTGAAGCTTTCTTT. The rearrangement links TRBV14 to TRBJ1-1, with D possibly being TRBD1 (5 bases). Trimming took 7 bases from V and 6 from J, leaving 21 bases between them. CDR3 length: 15 residues. CDR1 SGHDN and CDR2 FVKESK come from the germline V gene.

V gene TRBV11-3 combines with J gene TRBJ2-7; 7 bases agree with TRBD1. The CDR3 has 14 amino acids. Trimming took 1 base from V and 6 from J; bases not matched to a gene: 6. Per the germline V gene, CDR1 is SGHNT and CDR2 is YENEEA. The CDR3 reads CASSLGQGIAEQYF. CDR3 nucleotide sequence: TGTGCCAGCAGCTTAGGACAGGGTATTGCCGAGCAGTACTTC.

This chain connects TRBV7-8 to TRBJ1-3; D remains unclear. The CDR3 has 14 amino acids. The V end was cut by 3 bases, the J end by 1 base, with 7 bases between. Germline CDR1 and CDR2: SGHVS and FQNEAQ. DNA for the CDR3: TGTGCCAGCAGCTTGGACTTGTCTGGAAACACCATATATTTT. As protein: CASSLDLSGNTIYF.

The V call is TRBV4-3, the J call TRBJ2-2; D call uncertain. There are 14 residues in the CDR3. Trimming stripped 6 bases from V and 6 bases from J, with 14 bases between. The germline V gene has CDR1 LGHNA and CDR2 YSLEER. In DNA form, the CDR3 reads TGCGCCAGCAGATTTAGACTCGCGGCCGGGGAGCTGTTTTTT. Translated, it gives CASRFRLAAGELFF.